The 31 T cell receptor beta chains presented below share a single source sample, sequenced in a study of T-cell memory formation after mild COVID-19 (dated by TCRdb to the early 2020s). The method behind the library was 5' RACE. The reads were generated on an Illumina NovaSeq 6000. The raw public reads went through TCRdb reprocessing: fastp at Q25, MiXCR clone calling, in-frame beta chains kept. Duplicate CDR3 protein sequences are folded into a single record with the most common DNA and genes. In this sample the table shows about 430,000 distinct CDR3 sequences, 20% to 25% of which occur a single time. Together, the top ten hold around 9.5% of the sample. Sequenced material: PBMCs or a T cell subset sorted from them (not recorded which). The receptors derive from an adult woman who had mild COVID-19 (a few samples of this study predate the infection). The sample titles of this study are shuffled in the database, so cell type and time point are left out; the donor was told from shared clones.

There are a few counts of this clonotype. The rearrangement uses TRBV4-3 and TRBJ1-5; D remains unclear. In germline, CDR1 is LGHNA, CDR2 YSLEER. V was pared by 0 bases and J by 4 bases, with 10 bases between. CDR3 size: 15 residues. CDR3 loop: CASSQDSSGNQPQHF. CDR3 nucleotides: TGCGCCAGCAGCCAAGATTCTAGTGGGAATCAGCCCCAGCATTTT.

The chain recombines TRBV3-1 with TRBJ2-2; possibly TRBD2 for D (6 bases). V lost 5 bases to trimming and J lost 5 bases, with 15 bases between them. Germline loops: CDR1 LGHDT, CDR2 YNNKEL (reference sequence). The length of the CDR3 is 15 residues. As DNA, the CDR3 is TGTGCCAGCAGCTCGGGGGTCCCGGGGACCGGGGAGCTGTTTTTT. It encodes CASSSGVPGTGELFF.

This chain connects TRBV20-1 to TRBJ2-2, with a weak D call TRBD1 (6 bases). The CDR3 extends over 13 amino acids. Germline V gene sequence: CDR1 DFQATT, CDR2 SNEGSKA (reference sequence). Trimming removed 6 bases from V and 8 bases from J, with 16 bases in between. The CDR3 protein is CSARGHGIGELFF. CDR3 coding DNA: TGCAGTGCCCGGGGACATGGGATTGGGGAGCTGTTTTTT.

This clonotype has more than one count but fewer than ten. The chain joins TRBV30 to TRBJ1-1; D call uncertain. V lost 2 bases, J lost 1 base, and 5 bases lay in between. The germline V gene has CDR1 GTSNPN and CDR2 SVGIG (reference sequence). The CDR3 consists of 12 residues. In nucleotides, the CDR3 is TGTGCCTGGAGTCGGTGGAACACTGAAGCTTTCTTT. Translation: CAWSRWNTEAFF.

This CDR3 reads CASRTLGANVLTF. The CDR3 nucleotides read TGTGCCAGTAGGACGCTTGGGGCCAACGTCCTGACTTTC. The J gene is TRBJ2-6, the V gene TRBV19; D remains ambiguous. Germline values: CDR1 LNHDA, CDR2 SQIVND (reference sequence). V shed 6 bases and J shed 3 bases, with 6 bases lying between them. The CDR3 has 13 amino acids.

In its sample, this clonotype was seen a few times. V usage is TRBV7-6 and J usage is TRBJ2-5; D perhaps matches TRBD1 (6 bases). This CDR3 spans 16 amino acids. Germline CDR1 and CDR2: SGHVS and FNYEAQ. V gave up 2 bases and J gave up 1 base, with 14 bases separating them. As DNA, the CDR3 is TGTGCCAGCAGCTTATATGGCAGGGGAACCCAAGAGACCCAGTACTTC. This gives the protein CASSLYGRGTQETQYF.

This CDR3 is CASSSPRDTSPGEQFF. Here the CDR3 DNA reads TGTGCCAGCAGTTCTCCTCGGGACACCTCACCGGGTGAGCAGTTCTTC. V is TRBV12-3 or TRBV12-4 and J is TRBJ2-1; possible D gene TRBD1, 6 bases. The CDR3 loop spans 16 amino acids. With 4 bases removed from V and 9 bases from J, the gap between germline ends came to 22 bases.

V usage is TRBV5-6 and J usage is TRBJ2-7; D perhaps matches TRBD2 (6 bases). CDR1 SGHDT and CDR2 YYEEEE come from the germline V gene. The CDR3 runs 17 residues. Trimming removed 4 bases from V and 2 bases from J, with 22 bases in between. CDR3 DNA: TGTGCCAGCAGCCTCTCTGAATCAGCGGGCTCAACCTACGAGCAGTACTTC. Its protein is CASSLSESAGSTYEQYF.

The table lists this clonotype with many counts. The V call is TRBV5-1, the J call TRBJ2-3; no reliable D call. The CDR3 spans 17 residues. V shed 3 bases and J shed 2 bases, with 19 bases lying between them. The germline CDR1 and CDR2 sequences are SGHRS and YFSETQ. This CDR3 is CASSSASGYSYTDTQYF. The CDR3 region has the DNA TGCGCCAGCAGCTCTGCCTCTGGGTACAGCTACACAGATACGCAGTATTTT.

The chain uses TRBV7-9 and TRBJ2-7; 7 bases fit TRBD2. The ends lost 5 bases at V and 6 bases at J; junction bases unmatched: 7. Germline V gene lookup returns CDR1 SEHNR and CDR2 FQNEAQ (reference sequence). CDR3 length: 13 residues. The chain's CDR3 is CASSPREEVEQYF. In nucleotides, the CDR3 is TGTGCCAGCAGCCCTCGGGAGGAAGTCGAGCAGTACTTC.

The chain carries TRBV6-2 or TRBV6-3 and TRBJ1-5; possibly TRBD1 for D (6 bases). The germline gives CDR1 MNHEY, CDR2 SVGEGT. V shed 7 bases and J shed 2 bases, with 21 bases lying between them. CDR3 length: 17 residues. The CDR3 bases are TGTGCCAGCATTGCCCCCAGGGGACCGGTAGGCAATCAGCCCCAGCATTTT. Translating it yields CASIAPRGPVGNQPQHF.

A few counts support this clonotype. This chain connects TRBV2 to TRBJ2-3, with 10 bases aligning to TRBD2. The J segment lost 0 bases and the V segment lost 0 bases, leaving 12 bases of the junction unmatched. Per the germline V gene, CDR1 is SNHLY and CDR2 is FYNNEI. This CDR3 is built from 20 residues. The CDR3 protein is CASSEASAGGPIGSTDTQYF. Written as DNA, the CDR3 is TGTGCCAGCAGTGAAGCATCAGCGGGGGGGCCAATTGGAAGCACAGATACGCAGTATTTT.

In its sample, this clonotype was seen a few times. This chain's CDR3 is CASSFGHLANYGYTF. CDR3 in DNA: TGTGCCAGCAGTTTCGGACACTTAGCTAACTATGGCTACACCTTC. The chain joins TRBV12-3 or TRBV12-4 to TRBJ1-2; possible D gene TRBD1, 5 bases. The V end lost 3 bases, the J end lost 0 bases, and 11 bases lay between the germline ends. The CDR3 is made up of 15 amino acids.

This clonotype showed up just a few times. The chain combines TRBV27 with TRBJ2-7; D is ambiguous. Germline values: CDR1 MNHEY, CDR2 SMNVEV (reference sequence). This CDR3 region has 13 residues. Deletions cut 6 bases from V and 0 bases from J, with 9 bases between. The CDR3 DNA follows: TGTGCCAGCAGCGATCTGACCTCCTACGAGCAGTACTTC. Amino acid sequence: CASSDLTSYEQYF.

This clonotype was counted ten times or more. The J gene is TRBJ2-1, the V gene TRBV12-3 or TRBV12-4; 7 positions match TRBD1. There are 14 residues in the CDR3. The V segment lost 0 bases and the J segment 14 bases; nucleotides outside the gene matches: 10. The CDR3 spells CASSLASAGTEEFF. CDR3 DNA sequence: TGTGCCAGCAGTTTAGCGTCTGCTGGGACAGAGGAGTTCTTC.

The gene calls are TRBV6-5 and TRBJ1-2, with 9 nucleotides matching TRBD1. The germline CDR1 and CDR2 sequences are MNHEY and SVGAGI. The CDR3 consists of 14 residues. The V and J ends lost 6 bases and 6 bases, in that order; junction bases with no gene match: 8. The CDR3 DNA is TGTGCCAGCAGCTTTAACAGGGGGCAAAATGGCTACACCTTC. Translated, it gives CASSFNRGQNGYTF.

The chain employs TRBV27 and TRBJ1-5; D is unclear. Germline V lookup: CDR1 MNHEY, CDR2 SMNVEV (reference sequence). CDR3 size: 14 residues. Deletions cut 7 bases from V and 1 base from J, with 11 bases between. In DNA form, the CDR3 reads TGTGCCAGCAAGGGTGGGCCGAGCAATCAGCCCCAGCATTTT. Its protein is CASKGGPSNQPQHF.

The V gene is TRBV6-5, the J gene TRBJ2-1, with D maybe TRBD2 (6 bases). CDR1 and CDR2 from the germline V gene are MNHEY and SVGAGI. Trimming removed 0 bases from V and 8 bases from J, with 11 bases in between. The CDR3 runs 14 residues. The CDR3 coding sequence is TGTGCCAGCAGTTACTCCGGGAGCCAGTATGAGCAGTTCTTC. Its protein product is CASSYSGSQYEQFF.

This clonotype has only a few counts. V and J are TRBV7-2 and TRBJ2-5; D gene ambiguous. V lost 1 base and J lost 5, with 11 bases in between. CDR1 is SGHTA and CDR2 is FQGNSA in the germline V gene. This CDR3 has 14 amino acids. CDR3 coding DNA: TGTGCCAGCAGCTTAGGCCCTACTTATGAGACCCAGTACTTC. It encodes CASSLGPTYETQYF.

This clonotype was seen a few times. The chain recombines TRBV12-3 or TRBV12-4 with TRBJ2-7; possibly TRBD2 for D (6 bases). The CDR3 sequence is 16 residues long. Trimming took 8 bases from V and 0 from J, leaving 20 bases between them. In DNA form, the CDR3 reads TGTGCCAGCGGGTTCGGAGGGCCTCGCGACTCCTACGAGCAGTACTTC. Protein product: CASGFGGPRDSYEQYF.

The J gene is TRBJ2-5, the V gene TRBV3-1; no clear D. The CDR3 is 13 residues long. Trimming removed 4 bases from V and 2 bases from J, with 8 bases in between. Germline V lookup: CDR1 LGHDT, CDR2 YNNKEL (reference sequence). The CDR3 region is CASSPRYQETQYF. DNA of the CDR3: TGTGCCAGCAGCCCGCGATATCAAGAGACCCAGTACTTC.

The V call is TRBV7-9, the J call TRBJ2-7, with a possible D match to TRBD1 (6 bases). CDR3 length: 12 residues. Germline CDR1 SEHNR, CDR2 FQNEAQ (reference sequence). Trimming took off 5 bases at V and 6 bases at J, with 11 bases between the two ends. CDR3 residues: CASSPWTVEQYF. The CDR3 region has the DNA TGTGCCAGCAGCCCGTGGACAGTCGAGCAGTACTTC.

This clonotype was seen a handful of times. The chain has TRBV5-5 and TRBJ2-3; TRBD1 might be the D (6 bases). The length of the CDR3 is 16 residues. Germline CDR1 and CDR2: SGHKS and YYEKEE (reference sequence). The germline V and J ends were trimmed by 5 bases and 2 bases, with 18 bases remaining between them. CDR3 residues: CASRHIWDTDTDTQYF. CDR3 nucleotides: TGTGCCAGCAGACATATTTGGGACACCGACACAGATACGCAGTATTTT. Drawing the rest from reference TRBV5-5 and TRBJ2-3, the complete variable domain is DAGVTQSPTHLIKTRGQQVTLRCSPISGHKSVSWYQQVLGQGPQFIFQYYEKEERGRGNFPDRFSARQFPNYSSELNVNALLLGDSALYLCASRHIWDTDTDTQYFGPGTRLTVL.

This sequence joins TRBV9 and TRBJ2-2; D remains unclear. Germline-derived CDR1 and CDR2 are SGDLS and YYNGEE. V lost 3 bases and J 4 bases, leaving 10 bases between the germline ends. The CDR3 contains 14 residues. CDR3 sequence: CASSEIPGTGELFF. The CDR3 DNA reads TGTGCCAGCAGCGAAATCCCGGGCACCGGGGAGCTGTTTTTT.

This clonotype was picked up a small number of times. The V gene is TRBV6-1, the J gene TRBJ1-1; D is perhaps TRBD1 (5 bases). This CDR3 is 13 amino acids long. V shed 0 bases and J shed 9 bases, with 11 bases lying between them. Germline CDR1 is MNHNS and CDR2 is SASEGT. Written as DNA, the CDR3 is TGTGCCAGCAGTGAAGCGCGTGACAGCCAAGCTTTCTTT. Amino acids: CASSEARDSQAFF.

This clonotype was counted only a few times. The V call is TRBV9, the J call TRBJ1-2; perhaps TRBD1 as D (6 bases). The CDR3 spans 13 residues. Germline assignment: CDR1 SGDLS and CDR2 YYNGEE. Trimming cost V 4 bases and J 6 bases, with 13 bases left between them. The CDR3 coding sequence is TGTGCCAGCAGCCCCCGCGGGGGCAATGGCTACACCTTC. It specifies CASSPRGGNGYTF.

The V and J genes are TRBV30 and TRBJ2-1; 7 bases match TRBD1. CDR3 length: 15 residues. The trim removed 2 bases at V and 0 bases at J, leaving 4 bases unmatched. CDR1 and CDR2 (germline): GTSNPN, SVGIG (reference sequence). CDR3 in amino acids: CAWSKGASSYNEQFF. The DNA for the CDR3 is TGTGCCTGGAGTAAGGGGGCGAGCTCCTACAATGAGCAGTTCTTC.

This clonotype appeared a single time. The chain uses TRBV12-3 or TRBV12-4 and TRBJ1-6; D gene uncertain. V was cut by 6 bases and J by 6 bases, with 6 bases left in between. The CDR3 extends over 12 amino acids. CDR3 region: CASRPANSPLHF. The CDR3 DNA reads as TGTGCCAGCAGGCCAGCTAATTCACCCCTCCACTTT.

This clonotype has a handful of counts. The gene calls are TRBV6-2 or TRBV6-3 and TRBJ2-1; 7 positions agree with TRBD2. The germline V gene encodes CDR1 MNHEY and CDR2 SVGEGT. CDR3 length equals 15 residues. V lost 10 bases to trimming and J lost 2 bases; unmatched junction nucleotides: 11. CDR3 residues: CATALAGVPYNEQFF. The CDR3 DNA follows: TGTGCCACCGCCTTGGCGGGAGTCCCCTACAATGAGCAGTTCTTC.

This clonotype turned up a few times. This sequence joins TRBV27 and TRBJ1-1; TRBD1 is a possible D gene (5 bases). V lost 6 bases, J lost 1 base, and 18 bases lay in between. Germline V gives CDR1 MNHEY, CDR2 SMNVEV (reference sequence). CDR3 length equals 16 residues. CDR3 protein: CASSTLWQGGNTEAFF. Here the CDR3 DNA reads TGTGCCAGCAGCACCCTATGGCAGGGTGGGAACACTGAAGCTTTCTTT.

The V gene is TRBV5-1, the J gene TRBJ2-1; 11 bases agree with TRBD1. The CDR3 contains 16 residues. CDR1 is SGHRS, CDR2 YFSETQ, per germline. The J segment lost 10 bases and the V segment lost 0 bases, leaving 9 bases of the junction unmatched. CDR3 DNA: TGCGCCAGCAGCTTGGCGGACAGGGGGCGGAGGCCCGAGCAGTTCTTC. This sequence encodes CASSLADRGRRPEQFF.